Only one count was recorded for the clone carrying this T cell receptor beta chain. Its matching antigen is unknown. Sequenced by immunoSEQ multiplex PCR; TCRdb stores in-frame clones only, minus some. The sample lists approximately 22,000 clones, roughly 92% occurring once. The sample comes from a study of T cell repertoires and Cas9 in healthy adults. The overall study: Multi-effector potency, cytotoxicity and lineage were assessed in SpCas9-reactive CD4 and CD8 T cells. Notes on the study in general: Reportedly, SpCas9-reactive effector T cell proliferation and function were mitigated by SpCas9-reactive Tregs in vitro.

What was sequenced was CD4+ effector T cells (CD127+, CD25-, CD137-, CD154-) from PBMCs; culture status not recorded. This clonotype originated in a human donor in good health.

This chain's CDR3 is CASSLDRGRETQYF. For the CDR3, the DNA is TGTGCCAGCAGCTTAGATCGGGGGCGGGAGACCCAGTACTTC. The V and J genes are TRBV11-3 and TRBJ2-5; D is possibly TRBD1 or TRBD2 (6 bases each). Germline CDR1 and CDR2: SGHNT and YENEEA. The CDR3 has 14 amino acids. The ends were cut back, 0 bases at V and 5 bases at J, with 10 bases in the middle.